This T cell receptor beta chain originates from a study of siplizumab effects on memory and regulatory T cells. The study's findings and limits: Apparently more diverse than memory cells, naive T cells also seemed major alloresponse contributors. Suppression by proliferating Tregs derived from siplizumab cultures was not verified.

Germline CDR1 and CDR2: LNHDA and SQIVND (reference sequence). This CDR3 is built from 15 residues. V shed 2 bases, J shed 4 bases, and the junction held 6 bases outside the gene matches. This clone came up once. Its cognate antigen is unknown. The protocol was immunoSEQ multiplex PCR, while the TCRdb copy is restricted to in-frame clones and leaves out a portion. The sample lists about 85,000 clones, 95% occurring once. Sequencing used CD8+ T cells sorted from blood. This receptor was obtained from a human donor in good health. V gene TRBV19 combines with J gene TRBJ1-1, with 8 bases fitting TRBD1. CDR3 amino acids: CASSISRTGGTEAFF. Here the CDR3 DNA reads TGTGCCAGTAGTATATCGAGAACAGGGGGCACTGAAGCTTTCTTT. Using reference TRBV19 and TRBJ1-1 for the parts outside the CDR3, the full variable domain is DGGITQSPKYLFRKEGQNVTLSCEQNLNHDAMYWYRQDPGQGLRLIYYSQIVNDFQKGDIAEGYSVSREKKESFPLTVTSAQKNPTAFYLCASSISRTGGTEAFFGQGTRLTVV.